Included here is one T cell receptor (beta chain) sequence, with context. The antigen remains undetermined. The donors, healthy Caucasians from Russia, were aged about 6 to 95. A minimum of 6 million PBMCs was isolated per sample. Extraction yielded at least 6 micrograms of total RNA per sample. A second about 6 to 12 cycle PCR used barcoded and J-beta primers. TCRdb used MiXCR to reprocess the 5' RACE reads, holding one entry per CDR3 protein. The sample lists 950,000 to 1,200,000 distinct CDR3 sequences; 35% to 40% were seen once. This sample is part of a study of blood T cells in healthy people across ages. Study results and caveats: Significant beta diversity loss was already apparent by age approximately 37, declining roughly linearly.

Looked up from germline, CDR1 is LGHNA and CDR2 is YSLEER. The CDR3 spans 15 residues. Trimming shortened V by 0 bases and J by 1 base, and 9 bases separated the two germline ends. J is TRBJ1-1 and V is TRBV4-3; no clear D gene. What was sequenced was blood. The receptor comes from a young man in good health. The CDR3 nucleotides read TGCGCCAGCAGCCAAGAACCCCGCGGGAACACTGAAGCTTTCTTT. Its protein is CASSQEPRGNTEAFF.